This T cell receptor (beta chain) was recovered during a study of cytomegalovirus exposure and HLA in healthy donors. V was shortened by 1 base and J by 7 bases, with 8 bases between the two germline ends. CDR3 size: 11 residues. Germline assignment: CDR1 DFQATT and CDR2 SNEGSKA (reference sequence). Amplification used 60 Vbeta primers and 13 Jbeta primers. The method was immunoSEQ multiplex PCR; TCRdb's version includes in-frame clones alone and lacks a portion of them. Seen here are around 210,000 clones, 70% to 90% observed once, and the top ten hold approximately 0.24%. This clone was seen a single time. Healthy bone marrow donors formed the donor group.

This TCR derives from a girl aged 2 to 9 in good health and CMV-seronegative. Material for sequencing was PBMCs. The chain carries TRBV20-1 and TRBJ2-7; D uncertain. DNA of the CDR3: TGCAGTGCTAGAGGCTCGCGTGAGCAGTACTTC. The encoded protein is CSARGSREQYF.